One sample yielded the 15 T cell receptor beta chains listed below, sequenced in a study of prognosis after radiotherapy for stage I lung cancer (dated by TCRdb to about 2021). Sequencing used an Illumina HiSeq 3000. Two rounds of multiplex PCR on genomic DNA were used to amplify the TCR beta CDR3 region. In the first round of PCR, primers specific to each TRBV and TRBJ gene were used, and the primer sequences are filed in Chinese patent CN105087789A. In TCRdb, the public reads were trimmed at Q25 with fastp and aligned with MiXCR, with productive beta chains retained. Merged by CDR3 protein, the rows form single entries marked with the most common genes and DNA. This sample lists 20,000 to 30,000 distinct CDR3 sequences; approximately 40% were detected once. Of the sample, 20% to 25% falls within the top ten clones. Sample: PBMCs, taken before or after stereotactic body radiation therapy (not recorded which). The source is a donor aged 50 or older with non-small cell lung cancer.

A remark on this clonotype: A far larger clone is one base from this, pointing to a likely read error. This chain connects TRBV7-9 to TRBJ2-1, with D perhaps TRBD2 (5 bases). This CDR3 is 15 amino acids long. Germline lookup yields CDR1 SEHNR and CDR2 FQNEAQ (reference sequence). V was pared by 9 bases and J by 0 bases, with 15 bases between. CDR3 loop: CASSAGINSYNEQFF. The CDR3 coding sequence is TGTGCCAGTTCTGCCGGGATCAACTCCTACAATGAGCAGTTCTTC. Combining the CDR3 with reference TRBV7-9 and TRBJ2-1 gives the whole variable domain DTGVSQNPRHKITKRGQNVTFRCDPISEHNRLYWYRQTLGQGPEFLTYFQNEAQLEKSRLLSDRFSAERPKGSFSTLEIQRTEQGDSAMYLCASSAGINSYNEQFFGPGTRLTVL.

The V call is TRBV7-2, the J call TRBJ2-7; 14 bases align to TRBD2. J was trimmed by 1 base and V by 5 bases; bases with no gene match: 7. The germline V gene has CDR1 SGHTA and CDR2 FQGNSA. This CDR3 spans 17 amino acids. The CDR3 spells CASSRLAGGKGSYEQYF. CDR3 bases: TGTGCCAGCAGCCGACTAGCGGGGGGGAAAGGGTCCTACGAGCAGTACTTC.

This clonotype has at least ten counts. The chain carries TRBV10-3 and TRBJ2-1, with D possibly being TRBD1 (5 bases). This CDR3 comprises 18 residues. Germline values: CDR1 ENHRY, CDR2 SYGVKD. With 9 bases removed from V and 0 bases from J, the gap between germline ends came to 24 bases. The CDR3 protein is CAIMGSVWGGSSYNEQFF. CDR3 nucleotide sequence: TGTGCCATAATGGGCTCGGTGTGGGGCGGTAGCTCCTACAATGAGCAGTTCTTC.

The chain employs TRBV7-2 and TRBJ1-1, with TRBD1 matching over 7 bases. The CDR3 spans 14 residues. V was pared by 2 bases and J by 10 bases, with 10 bases of the junction left unmatched. Looked up from germline, CDR1 is SGHTA and CDR2 is FQGNSA. CDR3 DNA sequence: TGTGCCAGCAGCTTAAGGACAGGTGCCTTCGGAGCTTTCTTT. It translates to CASSLRTGAFGAFF. Together with reference TRBV7-2 and TRBJ1-1, the CDR3 gives the full variable domain: GAGVSQSPSNKVTEKGKDVELRCDPISGHTALYWYRQSLGQGLEFLIYFQGNSAPDKSGLPSDRFSAERTGGSVSTLTIQRTQQEDSAVYLCASSLRTGAFGAFFGQGTRLTVV.

A word on this clonotype: An end of the junction differs from the germline gene, which may be a read error. This chain uses TRBV12-3 or TRBV12-4 with TRBJ2-6; D might be TRBD1 (5 bases). This CDR3 contains 17 residues. CDR3 loop: CVSSPDMGFSGSNVLTF. The CDR3 DNA sequence: TGTGTCAGCAGTCCGGACATGGGGTTCTCTGGGTCCAACGTCCTGACTTTC.

In this sample, this clonotype turned up many times. The V and J genes are TRBV9 and TRBJ2-6, with a weak D call TRBD1 (6 bases). The CDR3 spans 16 residues. V was cut by 7 bases and J by 0 bases, with 14 bases left in between. Germline-derived CDR1 and CDR2 are SGDLS and YYNGEE. CDR3 nucleotides: TGTGCCAGCTCCCCTACAGGGTTCTCTGGGGCCAACGTCCTGACTTTC. Its translation is CASSPTGFSGANVLTF.

In this sample, this clonotype turned up many times. The rearrangement joins TRBV6-1 to TRBJ1-4; D gene unclear. The V gene lost 7 bases and the J gene lost 0 bases, with 15 bases spanning the gap. The germline V gene encodes CDR1 MNHNS and CDR2 SASEGT. The CDR3 contains 16 residues. This chain's CDR3 is CASTQRRLATNEKLFF. The CDR3 DNA sequence: TGTGCCAGCACCCAACGACGGTTAGCAACTAATGAAAAACTGTTTTTT.

The V gene is TRBV6-2 or TRBV6-3, the J gene TRBJ2-7; D call uncertain. The length of the CDR3 is 15 residues. Germline V CDR1 and CDR2: MNHEY, SVGEGT. With 7 bases removed from V and 0 bases from J, the gap between germline ends came to 16 bases. The CDR3 region has the DNA TGTGCCAGCACCCCTCGGTTCAGCACCTCCTACGAGCAGTACTTC. This sequence encodes CASTPRFSTSYEQYF.

CDR3 sequence reads: CSDRPWTGTAGGYTF. DNA for the CDR3: TGCAGTGACCGACCTTGGACGGGCACGGCGGGGGGCTACACCTTC. The chain has TRBV20-1 and TRBJ1-2; D is ambiguous. V was clipped by 7 bases and J by 8 bases, with 26 bases between them. The CDR3 extends over 15 amino acids. CDR1 and CDR2 (germline): DFQATT, SNEGSKA (reference sequence).

Concerning this clonotype: This could be a read error, since a much larger clone is one nucleotide away. The CDR3 loop reads CASSLAATVGEKLSF. DNA of the CDR3: TGTGCCAGCAGCCTGGCTGCCACCGTGGGTGAAAAACTGTCTTTT. The V call is TRBV7-8, the J call TRBJ1-4; D ambiguous. From germline, CDR1 is SGHVS and CDR2 FQNEAQ. The CDR3 runs 15 residues.

In this sample, this clonotype turned up many times. The V and J genes are TRBV20-1 and TRBJ2-7, with TRBD2 identical over 12 bases. The J segment lost 4 bases and the V segment lost 3 bases, leaving 4 bases of the junction unmatched. This CDR3 is 14 amino acids long. The V gene's germline CDR1 is DFQATT and CDR2 SNEGSKA (reference sequence). The DNA for the CDR3 is TGCAGTGCTAGCCCGACTAGCGGGAGTTACGAGCAGTACTTC. Protein product: CSASPTSGSYEQYF.

The chain couples TRBV5-1 to TRBJ2-1; 9 bases are shared with TRBD2. J lost 15 bases, V lost 3 bases, and 7 bases had no gene match. Germline lookup yields CDR1 SGHRS and CDR2 YFSETQ. This CDR3 has 12 residues. CDR3 sequence reads: CASSSVAGDMFF. The CDR3 DNA is TGCGCCAGCAGCTCCGTAGCGGGAGATATGTTCTTC.

Relative to its sample, this clonotype is medium-sized. The rearrangement joins TRBV27 to TRBJ2-2; D gene unclear. The CDR3 spans 12 residues. V was pared by 2 bases and J by 7 bases, with 5 bases between. Germline CDR1 MNHEY, CDR2 SMNVEV (reference sequence). The CDR3 region has the DNA TGTGCCAGCAGTTTAGCCCACGGGGAGCTGTTTTTT. Translation gives CASSLAHGELFF.

The chain recombines TRBV6-2 or TRBV6-3 with TRBJ2-4; TRBD1 agrees at 7 bases. Trimming took 6 bases from V and 2 from J; bases not matched to a gene: 7. The CDR3 is 15 residues long. Germline V CDR1 and CDR2: MNHEY, SVGEGT. The CDR3 DNA reads as TGTGCCAGCAGGAGGGACAGTGATTCCAAAAACATTCAGTACTTC. Amino acid sequence: CASRRDSDSKNIQYF.

This clonotype was found many times. The V gene is TRBV7-2, the J gene TRBJ2-1, with TRBD2 matching over 11 bases. The junction had 8 bases not matched to a gene; V was cut back by 4 bases and J by 9 bases. This CDR3 has 15 amino acids. Germline-derived CDR1 and CDR2 are SGHTA and FQGNSA. CDR3 residues: CASSSGTSGRGEQFF. The CDR3 region has the DNA TGTGCCAGCAGCTCCGGGACTAGCGGCCGGGGTGAGCAGTTCTTC.